This is a list of T cell receptor beta chains from one sample in a study of cytomegalovirus exposure and HLA in healthy donors. Using immunoSEQ multiplex PCR, the repertoire was profiled, and TCRdb retains in-frame clones only, with some absent. The table for this sample gives under 200,000 clones. Sequencing was carried out using PBMCs. These receptors all stem from a man aged 25 to 40 in good health and CMV-seronegative. CDR3s include the opening cysteine and the closing phenylalanine or tryptophan. D genes are given only for firm matches.

v_gene	j_gene	d_gene	CDR3aa	CDR3nt
TRBV5-1	TRBJ2-7	.	CASSLTAAPSEQYF	TGCGCCAGCAGCTTGACGGCGGCCCCCTCCGAGCAGTACTTC
TRBV6-5	TRBJ2-7	TRBD1	CASSYSRGQGYEQYF	TGTGCCAGCAGTTACTCACGGGGACAGGGCTACGAGCAGTACTTC
TRBV5-4	TRBJ1-1	.	CASSHPQVTEAFF	TGTGCCAGCAGCCATCCCCAGGTCACTGAAGCTTTCTTT
TRBV10-3	TRBJ1-4	TRBD1	CAISRLAGQGGEKLFF	TGTGCCATCAGCCGATTGGCGGGACAGGGTGGCGAAAAACTGTTTTTT
TRBV19	TRBJ1-1	.	CASSNTGLRVTEAFF	TGTGCCAGTAGTAATACAGGGCTACGGGTCACTGAAGCTTTCTTT
TRBV5-4	TRBJ2-7	TRBD2	CASSPIGLAGGREQYF	TGTGCCAGCAGCCCCATCGGACTAGCGGGAGGTCGGGAGCAGTACTTC
TRBV2	TRBJ2-1	TRBD2	CASRERGAIEYQFF	TGTGCCAGCAGGGAGCGGGGGGCCATCGAATATCAGTTCTTC
TRBV10-2	TRBJ2-7	TRBD2	CASTPGLAGMWEQYF	TGCGCCAGCACTCCGGGACTAGCGGGGATGTGGGAGCAGTACTTC
TRBV18	TRBJ1-1	.	CASSPSLGGVGNTEAFF	TGTGCCAGCTCACCCTCGTTAGGGGGGGTGGGGAACACTGAAGCTTTCTTT
TRBV10-1	TRBJ2-3	.	CASSDQGRPADTQYF	TGCGCCAGCAGCGACCAGGGGCGTCCGGCAGATACGCAGTATTTT
TRBV2	TRBJ2-5	.	CAGRGQETQYF	TGTGCCGGACGCGGGCAAGAGACCCAGTACTTC
TRBV7-2	TRBJ1-1	.	CASSQGGALIEASF	TGTGCCAGCAGCCAGGGTGGGGCCCTTATTGAAGCTTCCTTT
TRBV5-5	TRBJ2-2	.	CASNAGGTTNTGELFF	TGTGCCAGCAACGCTGGAGGCACAACGAACACCGGGGAGCTGTTTTTT
TRBV10-3	TRBJ2-3	TRBD2	CAISEAAMSGGGDTQYF	TGTGCCATCAGTGAGGCGGCAATGAGCGGGGGGGGAGATACGCAGTATTTT
TRBV7-9	TRBJ2-1	TRBD2	CASIEVGLADNEQFF	TGTGCCAGCATCGAAGTGGGACTAGCGGACAATGAGCAGTTCTTC